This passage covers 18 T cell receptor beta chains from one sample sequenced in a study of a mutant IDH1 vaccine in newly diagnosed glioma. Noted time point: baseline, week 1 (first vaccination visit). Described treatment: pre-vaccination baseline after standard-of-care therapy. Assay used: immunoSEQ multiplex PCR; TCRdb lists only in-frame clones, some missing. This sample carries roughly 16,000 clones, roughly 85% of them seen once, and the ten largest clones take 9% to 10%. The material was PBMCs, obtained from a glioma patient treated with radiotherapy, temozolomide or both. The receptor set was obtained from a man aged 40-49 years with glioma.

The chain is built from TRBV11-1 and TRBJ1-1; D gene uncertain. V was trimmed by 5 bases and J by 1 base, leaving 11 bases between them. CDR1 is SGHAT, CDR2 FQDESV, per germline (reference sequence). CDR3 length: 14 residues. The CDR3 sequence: CASSESAENTEAFF. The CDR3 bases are TGTGCCAGCAGCGAGTCGGCGGAGAACACTGAAGCTTTCTTT. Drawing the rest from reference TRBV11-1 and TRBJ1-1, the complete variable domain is EAEVAQSPRYKITEKSQAVAFWCDPISGHATLYWYRQILGQGPELLVQFQDESVVDDSQLPKDRFSAERLKGVDSTLKIQPAELGDSAMYLCASSESAENTEAFFGQGTRLTVV.

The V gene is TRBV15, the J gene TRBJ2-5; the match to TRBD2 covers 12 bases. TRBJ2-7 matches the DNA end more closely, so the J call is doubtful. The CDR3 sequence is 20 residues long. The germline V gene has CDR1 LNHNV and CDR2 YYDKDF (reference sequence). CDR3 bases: TGTGCCACCAGCCAAACACCCGCTAGCGGGAGGGCCTGGGAGGCCCACGAGCAGTACTTC. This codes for CATSQTPASGRAWEAHEQYF.

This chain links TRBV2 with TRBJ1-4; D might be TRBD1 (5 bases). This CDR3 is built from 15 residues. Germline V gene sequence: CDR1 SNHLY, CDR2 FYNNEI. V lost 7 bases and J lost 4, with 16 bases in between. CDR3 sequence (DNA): TGTGCCAGCACCCTGAAAGGGACCAGTAATGAAAAACTGTTTTTT. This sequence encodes CASTLKGTSNEKLFF.

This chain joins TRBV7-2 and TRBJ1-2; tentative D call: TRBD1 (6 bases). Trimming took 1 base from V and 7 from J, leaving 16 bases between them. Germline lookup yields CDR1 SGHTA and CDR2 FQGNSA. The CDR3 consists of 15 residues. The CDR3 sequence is CASSLEGSGRGGYTF. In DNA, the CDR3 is TGTGCCAGCAGCTTAGAGGGGTCCGGCAGGGGTGGCTACACCTTC.

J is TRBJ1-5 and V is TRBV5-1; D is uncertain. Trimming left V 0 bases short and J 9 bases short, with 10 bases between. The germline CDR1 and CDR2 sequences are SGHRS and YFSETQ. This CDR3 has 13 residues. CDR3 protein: CASSLAGDRPQHF. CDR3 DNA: TGCGCCAGCAGCTTGGCCGGGGATAGGCCCCAGCATTTT. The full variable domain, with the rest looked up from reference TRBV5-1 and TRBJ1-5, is KAGVTQTPRYLIKTRGQQVTLSCSPISGHRSVSWYQQTPGQGLQFLFEYFSETQRNKGNFPGRFSGRQFSNSRSEMNVSTLELGDSALYLCASSLAGDRPQHFGDGTRLSIL.

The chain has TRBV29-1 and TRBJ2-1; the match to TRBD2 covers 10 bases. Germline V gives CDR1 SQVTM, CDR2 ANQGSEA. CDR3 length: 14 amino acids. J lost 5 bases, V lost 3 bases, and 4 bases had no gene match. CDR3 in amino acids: CSVDEREGNNEQFF. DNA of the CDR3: TGCAGCGTTGACGAGCGGGAGGGGAACAATGAGCAGTTCTTC.

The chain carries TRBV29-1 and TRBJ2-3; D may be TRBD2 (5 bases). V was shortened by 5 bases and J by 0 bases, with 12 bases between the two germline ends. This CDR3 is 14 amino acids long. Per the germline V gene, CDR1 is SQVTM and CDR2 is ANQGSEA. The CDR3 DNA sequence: TGCAGCGTTAAAGGGCGGGTCAGCACAGATACGCAGTATTTT. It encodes CSVKGRVSTDTQYF.

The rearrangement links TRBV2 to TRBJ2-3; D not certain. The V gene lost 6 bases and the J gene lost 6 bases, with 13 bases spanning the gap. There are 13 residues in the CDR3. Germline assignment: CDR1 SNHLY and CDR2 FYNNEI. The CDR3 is CASSANFLDTQYF. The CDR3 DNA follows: TGTGCCAGCAGCGCTAACTTCCTGGATACGCAGTATTTT.

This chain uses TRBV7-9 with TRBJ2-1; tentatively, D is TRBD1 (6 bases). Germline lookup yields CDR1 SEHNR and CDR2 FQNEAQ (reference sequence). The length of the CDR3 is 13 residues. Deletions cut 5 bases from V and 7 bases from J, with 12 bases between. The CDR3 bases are TGTGCCAGCAGCAGAGAACAGGGAAATGAGCAGTTCTTC. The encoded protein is CASSREQGNEQFF.

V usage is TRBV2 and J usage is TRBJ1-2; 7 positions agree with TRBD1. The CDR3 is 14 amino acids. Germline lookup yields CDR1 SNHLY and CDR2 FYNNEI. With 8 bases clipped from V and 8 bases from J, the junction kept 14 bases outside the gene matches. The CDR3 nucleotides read TGTGCCAGCCCGACTGGGACAGTAAGACGGGGCTACACCTTC. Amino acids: CASPTGTVRRGYTF.

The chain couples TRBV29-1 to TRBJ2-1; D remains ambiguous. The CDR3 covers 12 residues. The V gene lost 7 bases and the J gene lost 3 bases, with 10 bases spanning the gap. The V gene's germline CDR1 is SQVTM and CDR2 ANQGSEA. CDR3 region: CSADLDYNEQFF. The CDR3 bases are TGCAGCGCAGACCTGGACTACAATGAGCAGTTCTTC.

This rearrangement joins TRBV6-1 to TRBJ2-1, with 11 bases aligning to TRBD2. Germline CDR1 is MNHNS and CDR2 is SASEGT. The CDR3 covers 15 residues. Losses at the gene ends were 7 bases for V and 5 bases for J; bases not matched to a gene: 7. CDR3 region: CASTSGRPPHNEQFF. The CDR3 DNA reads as TGTGCCAGCACTAGCGGGAGGCCCCCCCACAATGAGCAGTTCTTC.

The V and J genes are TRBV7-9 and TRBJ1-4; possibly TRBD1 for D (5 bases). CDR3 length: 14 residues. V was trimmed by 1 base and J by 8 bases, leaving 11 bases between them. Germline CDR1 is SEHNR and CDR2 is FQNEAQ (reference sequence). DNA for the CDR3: TGTGCCAGCAGCTTAGGATCAGGGAGGGAAAAACTGTTTTTT. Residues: CASSLGSGREKLFF. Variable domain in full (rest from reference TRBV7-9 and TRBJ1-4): DTGVSQNPRHKITKRGQNVTFRCDPISEHNRLYWYRQTLGQGPEFLTYFQNEAQLEKSRLLSDRFSAERPKGSFSTLEIQRTEQGDSAMYLCASSLGSGREKLFFGSGTQLSVL.

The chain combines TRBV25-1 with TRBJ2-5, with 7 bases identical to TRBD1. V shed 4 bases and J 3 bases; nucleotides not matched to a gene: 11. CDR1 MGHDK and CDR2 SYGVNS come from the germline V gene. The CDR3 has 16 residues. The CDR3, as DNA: TGTGCCAGCAGTGCTGGGTGGGGACAGATGAAAGAGACCCAGTACTTC. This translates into CASSAGWGQMKETQYF.

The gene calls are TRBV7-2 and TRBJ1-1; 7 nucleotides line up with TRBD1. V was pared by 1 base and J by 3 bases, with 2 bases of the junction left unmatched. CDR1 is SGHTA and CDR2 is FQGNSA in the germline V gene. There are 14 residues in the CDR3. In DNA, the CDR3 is TGTGCCAGCAGCTTAGGCAGGGGGTACACTGAAGCTTTCTTT. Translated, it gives CASSLGRGYTEAFF.

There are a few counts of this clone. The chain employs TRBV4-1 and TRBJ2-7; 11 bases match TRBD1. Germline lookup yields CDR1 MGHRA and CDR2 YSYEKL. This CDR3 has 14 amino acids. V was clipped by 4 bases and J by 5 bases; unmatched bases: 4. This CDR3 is CASSLRTGGDEQYF. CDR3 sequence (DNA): TGCGCCAGCAGCCTCCGGACAGGGGGCGACGAGCAGTACTTC.

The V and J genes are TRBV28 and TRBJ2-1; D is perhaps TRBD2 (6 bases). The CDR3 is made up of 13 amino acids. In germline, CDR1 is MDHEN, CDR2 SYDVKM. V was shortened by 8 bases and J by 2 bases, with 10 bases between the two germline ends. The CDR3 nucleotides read TGTGCCAGCCGGGACTCACCCTACAATGAGCAGTTCTTC. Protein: CASRDSPYNEQFF.

CDR3 region: CASSQSSGSNSPLHF. For the CDR3, the DNA is TGTGCCAGCAGCCAATCATCAGGGTCGAATTCACCCCTCCACTTT. V gene TRBV14 combines with J gene TRBJ1-6; TRBD1 is a possible D gene (5 bases). V lost 2 bases, J lost 7 bases, and 12 bases lay in between. This CDR3 comprises 15 residues. Germline values: CDR1 SGHDN, CDR2 FVKESK.